This T cell receptor (beta chain) originates from a study of response to subunit inactivated influenza vaccine. Whole-study findings and limits: Authors suggested seasonal influenza vaccinations each recruit few new T cells.

As to this clonotype: The antigen remains undetermined.

TCRdb re-called the RT-PCR reads through MiXCR, storing one row per CDR3 protein. The sample comprises 500,000 to 650,000 distinct CDR3 sequences, approximately 7.6% of which are singletons, and over 10% rests with the top ten. The CDR3 loop spans 8 amino acids. Germline V CDR1 and CDR2: SEHNR, FQNEAQ (reference sequence). Trimming took 6 bases from V and 12 from J, leaving 3 bases between them. The sequence was obtained from a man in his fifties or sixties who received an inactivated influenza vaccine. The specimen was PBMCs from blood, collected 23 to 25 months after vaccination. The chain joins TRBV7-9 to TRBJ2-1, with D hard to call. CDR3 protein: CASSLQFF. CDR3 in DNA: TGTGCCAGCAGTCTGCAGTTCTTC.